The 9 T cell receptor beta chains below come from one sample, sequenced in a study of PD-1 blockade in classical Hodgkin lymphoma (dated by TCRdb to about 2020). The time point label of this sample denotes: cycle 1 day 1 (C1D1), immediately before nivolumab initiation. Relapse after autologous stem cell transplantation had occurred in all trial patients, and cohorts A, B and C were distinguished by prior brentuximab vedotin exposure. Libraries came from the immunoSEQ multiplex PCR assay. As stored in TCRdb, this immuneACCESS dataset retains in-frame rearrangements with V and J assigned. A fraction of the clones does not appear; measured against another copy, unresolved V genes explain less than half of the discrepancy, and the remainder lacks a known reason. Here the sample has almost 100,000 clones; 80% to 95% occur a single time. Clones ranked in the top ten supply less than 3.5% of the sample.

Specimen: peripheral blood mononuclear cells (PBMCs), collected at baseline. These receptors all stem from a human donor with classical Hodgkin lymphoma.

The genes are TRBV7-8 and TRBJ1-2, with D possibly matching TRBD1 (6 bases). Germline CDR1 reads SGHVS; CDR2 reads FQNEAQ. The CDR3 length is 14 residues. Trimming shortened V by 5 bases and J by 2 bases, and 12 bases separated the two germline ends. In nucleotides, the CDR3 is TGTGCCAGCAGCCCCTCCGGACAGAACTATGGCTACACCTTC. Translation gives CASSPSGQNYGYTF.

This chain joins TRBV19 and TRBJ2-3; D possibly uses TRBD1 or TRBD2 (5 bases each). This CDR3 is built from 16 residues. Trimming left V 3 bases short and J 2 bases short, with 15 bases between. The germline gives CDR1 LNHDA, CDR2 SQIVND (reference sequence). The CDR3 sequence: CASSMLLGDLTDTQYF. The DNA for the CDR3 is TGTGCCAGTAGTATGCTCTTGGGGGACCTCACAGATACGCAGTATTTT.

In nucleotides, the CDR3 is TGTGCCAGTAGTCCAGGGGTCGGAGCCTACGAGCAGTACTTC. Amino acid sequence: CASSPGVGAYEQYF. This chain uses TRBV19 with TRBJ2-7, with D tentatively TRBD1 (6 bases). The CDR3 sequence is 14 residues long. CDR1 is LNHDA, CDR2 SQIVND, per germline (reference sequence). Trimming removed 5 bases at V and 2 bases at J, with 13 bases between.

CDR3: CASRRGGTSTDTQYF. CDR3 DNA sequence: TGCGCCAGCAGGCGAGGCGGAACTAGCACAGATACGCAGTATTTT. The chain has TRBV5-1 and TRBJ2-3; D remains ambiguous. V was cut by 5 bases and J by 0 bases, with 13 bases left in between. The germline CDR1 and CDR2 sequences are SGHRS and YFSETQ. This CDR3 is built from 15 residues. The full variable domain, completed using reference TRBV5-1 and TRBJ2-3, is KAGVTQTPRYLIKTRGQQVTLSCSPISGHRSVSWYQQTPGQGLQFLFEYFSETQRNKGNFPGRFSGRQFSNSRSEMNVSTLELGDSALYLCASRRGGTSTDTQYFGPGTRLTVL.

V is TRBV6-1 and J is TRBJ1-2; D is uncertain. Trimming cost V 5 bases and J 1 base, with 5 bases left between them. CDR1 and CDR2 from the germline V gene are MNHNS and SASEGT. This CDR3 is built from 12 residues. CDR3 sequence: CASSRDNYGYTF. The CDR3 DNA is TGTGCCAGCAGTCGGGATAACTATGGCTACACCTTC.

The chain has TRBV7-2 and TRBJ1-2; 8 bases are a match to TRBD1. The V gene's germline CDR1 is SGHTA and CDR2 FQGNSA. The CDR3 contains 14 residues. V lost 4 bases to trimming and J lost 3 bases; unmatched junction nucleotides: 4. The CDR3 bases are TGTGCCAGCAGCTCCCAGACAGGGGACTATGGCTACACCTTC. It is translated as CASSSQTGDYGYTF.

This clone was seen just once. CDR3 protein: CASSRKAGLSYNEQFF. As DNA, the CDR3 is TGTGCCAGCAGTCGCAAAGCGGGGTTGAGCTACAATGAGCAGTTCTTC. V and J are TRBV11-1 and TRBJ2-1; TRBD2 matches 7 bases. J lost 3 bases, V lost 6 bases, and 11 bases had no gene match. The CDR3 consists of 16 residues. CDR1 and CDR2 from the germline V gene are SGHAT and FQDESV (reference sequence).

The chain is built from TRBV11-3 and TRBJ1-1, with D possibly matching TRBD1 (5 bases). The germline V gene has CDR1 SGHNT and CDR2 YENEEA. CDR3 length equals 13 residues. V lost 5 bases and J lost 3, with 10 bases in between. The CDR3 nucleotides are TGTGCCAGCAGCCACAGGTTTTACACTGAAGCTTTCTTT. This encodes CASSHRFYTEAFF.

The chain has TRBV27 and TRBJ2-1; 8 bases match TRBD1. The CDR3 is 15 residues long. Germline-derived CDR1 and CDR2 are MNHEY and SMNVEV (reference sequence). V was clipped by 5 bases and J by 1 base; unmatched bases: 4. The CDR3: CASSTYRGSYNEQFF. As DNA, the CDR3 is TGTGCCAGCAGTACATACAGGGGGTCCTACAATGAGCAGTTCTTC.